The subject of this entry is one T cell receptor (beta chain). The antigen remains undetermined. The library came from three nested PCR rounds adapted from ARM-PCR protocols. TCRdb itself ran the multiplex PCR reads through MiXCR, one entry per CDR3 protein. The sample shows 65,000 to 95,000 distinct CDR3 sequences, around 75% of them seen only once. This sample's RNA came from whole unsorted tissue. Newly diagnosed lung cancer patients had thoracic surgery in China, August–late 2014, without prior chemotherapy. The data derive from a study of tumor and adjacent non-tumor tissue in lung cancer. About the study: Stage I to III disease affected 9 to 10 men and roughly five women aged roughly 30 to 76. Study-wide results and limits: Compared with tumor, normal lung showed significantly lower TCR diversity. Normal lung showed higher cumulative top 100 clone frequency than tumor.

Trimming removed 9 bases at V and 5 bases at J, with 19 bases between. This CDR3 spans 14 amino acids. Looked up from germline, CDR1 is MNHNS and CDR2 is SASEGT. Sequenced sample: lung tumor tissue. The clonotype originates from a woman in her forties or fifties with non-small cell lung cancer. The chain combines TRBV6-1 with TRBJ1-2, with unresolved D. CDR3 coding DNA: TGTGCCAGTAACAAAAGACCACAATTTTATGGCTACACCTTC. This translates into CASNKRPQFYGYTF.